These T cell receptor beta chains were read from a single sample in a study of blood T cells in healthy people across ages. TCRdb ran MiXCR on the 5' RACE reads and lists one entry per CDR3 protein. The sample holds 600,000 to 1,000,000 distinct CDR3 sequences, roughly 60% seen once. The sequencing sample was made of blood. The origin of the receptors is a man under 40 in good health. Both conserved end residues are part of each CDR3. A D gene is named only where the DNA matches it firmly. Not every row has a clone size; where given, it reads once, few, many or a size class.

V,J,D,size,DNA,CDR3
TRBV5-1,TRBJ2-7,TRBD1,.,TGCGCCAGCAGCTTAACTGGGACAGGGTCGTCCTACGAGCAGTACTTC,CASSLTGTGSSYEQYF
TRBV4-2,TRBJ2-1,.,.,TGTGCCACAAGTCAAGGAGCAGTCCCCCACAATGAGCAGTTCTTC,CATSQGAVPHNEQFF
TRBV4-1,TRBJ1-5,.,few,TGCGCCAGCAGCCCTCGCGCGCCTTCGGATAGTCAGCCCCAGCATTTT,CASSPRAPSDSQPQHF
TRBV28,TRBJ2-1,.,.,TGTGCCAGCACCCAGTCGTTAGAGCAGTTCTTC,CASTQSLEQFF
TRBV12-3/TRBV12-4,TRBJ2-1,.,.,TGTGCCAGCAAAGGGGGAAGGGGCTCCTACAATGAGCAGTTCTTC,CASKGGRGSYNEQFF
TRBV28,TRBJ2-4,.,.,TGTGCCAGCAGTCCGCATTACGGAGGGCCACTAGCCAAAAACATTCAGTACTTC,CASSPHYGGPLAKNIQYF
TRBV7-2,TRBJ2-1,TRBD1,once,TGTGCCAGCAGCCCGCTGTTCGGGACAGGGTACGAGCAGTTCTTC,CASSPLFGTGYEQFF
TRBV4-3,TRBJ2-7,TRBD1,.,TGCGCCAGCAGCCAAACGACAGGGCGGACATACGAGCAGTACTTC,CASSQTTGRTYEQYF
TRBV20-1,TRBJ2-4,.,.,TGCAGTGCTAGACCTCGATGGAACATTCAGTACTTC,CSARPRWNIQYF
TRBV18,TRBJ2-5,TRBD1,.,TGTGCCAGCTCACCAACAAAGACAGGGGGAGAGACCCAGTACTTC,CASSPTKTGGETQYF
TRBV4-3,TRBJ1-4,TRBD1,.,TGCGCCAGCAGCCGCGACAGGGGTGCTGAAAAACTGTTTTTT,CASSRDRGAEKLFF
TRBV20-1,TRBJ1-2,.,.,TGCAGTGCCACCTGGGATAACTATGGCTACACCTTC,CSATWDNYGYTF
TRBV29-1,TRBJ2-3,.,.,TGCAGCGTCCGTTCGGTAGCGAACACAGATACGCAGTATTTT,CSVRSVANTDTQYF
TRBV6-6,TRBJ2-4,TRBD2,.,TGTGCCAGCAGGCTTCGCGGGAGGGAGTACTTC,CASRLRGREYF
TRBV12-3/TRBV12-4,TRBJ2-4,TRBD1,.,TGTGCCAGCAGTTTGTTTTGGACAGGGGGTACAGGTTCCAAAAACATTCAGTACTTC,CASSLFWTGGTGSKNIQYF
TRBV20-1,TRBJ1-6,.,.,TGCAGTGCGAGGGAATCCTATAATTCACCCCTCCACTTT,CSARESYNSPLHF
TRBV6-1,TRBJ2-7,.,.,TGTGCCAGCAGGGAAGCAGGAGGTGACGAGCAGTACTTC,CASREAGGDEQYF
TRBV29-1,TRBJ2-1,TRBD1,.,TGCAGCGTTGCACAGGGGGCCCTGAATGAGCAGTTCTTC,CSVAQGALNEQFF
TRBV7-7,TRBJ2-5,.,few,TGTGCCAGCAGCCCCGGGGCAGGGAGAAAAGAGACCCAGTACTTC,CASSPGAGRKETQYF
TRBV20-1,TRBJ2-1,TRBD2,.,TGCAGCTTTAACCAGCGGGGTGCTTACAATGAGCAGTTCTTC,CSFNQRGAYNEQFF
TRBV6-2/TRBV6-3,TRBJ1-2,TRBD1,.,TGTGCCAGCAGGGAACCGGGACAGGCTCTACATTACACCTTC,CASREPGQALHYTF
TRBV13,TRBJ2-2,.,.,TGTGCCAGCAGCTTAGTGGGTGCGAGCGTCCCCGGGGAGCTGTTTTTT,CASSLVGASVPGELFF
TRBV20-1,TRBJ2-5,TRBD2,.,TGCAGTGCTAGAGCTACTAGCGGGAGGCAGGAGACCCAGTACTTC,CSARATSGRQETQYF
TRBV12-3/TRBV12-4,TRBJ2-3,TRBD1,.,TGTGCCAGCAGTTTATCCCGGACAGGGGCGCAGTATTTT,CASSLSRTGAQYF
TRBV12-3/TRBV12-4,TRBJ2-4,.,once,TGTGCCAGCAGTTTAGTTAGCGGTTGGCAAAACATTCAGTACTTC,CASSLVSGWQNIQYF
TRBV21-1,TRBJ1-2,.,.,TGTGCCAGCAGCCAAACAGAGACCGATAACTATGGCTACACCTTC,CASSQTETDNYGYTF
TRBV5-1,TRBJ2-3,TRBD1,few,TGTGCCAGCAGTTCTACAGGGGGCGCAGATACGCAGTATTTT,CASSSTGGADTQYF
TRBV20-1,TRBJ2-3,TRBD2,.,TGCAGTGCTAGGGGGCGGCTAGCGGGTGGGCAAAGCACAGATACGCAGTATTTT,CSARGRLAGGQSTDTQYF
TRBV7-2,TRBJ2-7,.,.,TGTGCCAACAGCAGTTACCTCGCCTACGAGCAGTACTTC,CANSSYLAYEQYF
TRBV20-1,TRBJ1-4,.,.,TGCAGTGCTAGAGACCCGACAGGTCGGGGCGAAAAACTGTTTTTT,CSARDPTGRGEKLFF
TRBV30,TRBJ2-5,.,.,TGTGCCTGGAAGGGGAGGCCAGAGACCCAGTACTTC,CAWKGRPETQYF
TRBV29-1,TRBJ2-6,TRBD1,.,TGCAGCGTCCCCGGGACAGCCCTCTCTGGGGCCAACGTCCTGACTTTC,CSVPGTALSGANVLTF
TRBV12-3/TRBV12-4,TRBJ1-4,.,.,TGTGCCAGCAGTCGAGTCCAGCCTAAACTGTTTTTT,CASSRVQPKLFF
TRBV20-1,TRBJ2-3,.,.,TGCAGTGCTAGTAAGGGGGGGTTGGGCACGCAGTATTTT,CSASKGGLGTQYF